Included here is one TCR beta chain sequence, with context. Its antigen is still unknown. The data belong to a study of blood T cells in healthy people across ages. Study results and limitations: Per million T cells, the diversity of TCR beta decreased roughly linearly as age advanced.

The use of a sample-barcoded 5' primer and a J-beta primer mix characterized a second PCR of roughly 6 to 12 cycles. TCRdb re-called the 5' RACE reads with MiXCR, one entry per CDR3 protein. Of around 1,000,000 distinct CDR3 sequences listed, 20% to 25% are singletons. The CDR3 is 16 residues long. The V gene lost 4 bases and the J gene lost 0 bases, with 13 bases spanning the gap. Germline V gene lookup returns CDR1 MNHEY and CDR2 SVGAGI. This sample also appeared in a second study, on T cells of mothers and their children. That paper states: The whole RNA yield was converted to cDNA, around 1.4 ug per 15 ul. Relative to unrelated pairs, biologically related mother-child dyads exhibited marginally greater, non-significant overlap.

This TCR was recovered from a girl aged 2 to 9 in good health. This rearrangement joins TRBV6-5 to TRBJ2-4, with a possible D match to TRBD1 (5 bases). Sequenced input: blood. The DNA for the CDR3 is TGTGCCAGCAGTTCGACAGTCTACCGAGCCAAAAACATTCAGTACTTC. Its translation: CASSSTVYRAKNIQYF.